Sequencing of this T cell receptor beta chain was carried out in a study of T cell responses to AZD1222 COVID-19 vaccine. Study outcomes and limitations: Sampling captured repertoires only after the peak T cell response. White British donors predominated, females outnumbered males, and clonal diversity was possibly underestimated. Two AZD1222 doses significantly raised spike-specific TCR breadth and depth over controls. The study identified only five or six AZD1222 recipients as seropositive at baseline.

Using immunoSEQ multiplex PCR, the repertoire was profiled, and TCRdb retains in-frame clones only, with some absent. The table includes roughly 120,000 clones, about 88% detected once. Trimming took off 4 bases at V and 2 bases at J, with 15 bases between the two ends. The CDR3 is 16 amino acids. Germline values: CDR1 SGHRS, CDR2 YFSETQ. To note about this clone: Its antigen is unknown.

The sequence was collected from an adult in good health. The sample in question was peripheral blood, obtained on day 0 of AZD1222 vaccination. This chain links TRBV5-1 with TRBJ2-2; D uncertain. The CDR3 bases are TGCGCCAGCAGCCCCACGGGCCAGCGTAACACCGGGGAGCTGTTTTTT. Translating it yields CASSPTGQRNTGELFF.